This TCR beta chain is from a study of cytomegalovirus exposure and HLA in healthy donors. Amplification used 60 Vbeta primers and 13 Jbeta primers. TCRdb keeps only in-frame clones here, not all; method: immunoSEQ multiplex PCR. The sample has 130,000 or so clones; 76% are singletons. Everyone who donated was a healthy bone marrow donor. Study-level points and caveats: After further analysis at a later stage, 16,951 TCR beta sequences were associated with HLA alleles at 0.05 false discovery rate. Across all donors, roughly uniform sequencing depth was an assumption of the presence/absence analyses.

Of note for this clone: What it binds is not known.

The TCR originated in a female donor in good health and CMV-seropositive. Sample: PBMCs.

The CDR3 here is CASGLATGALSQETQYF. In nucleotides, the CDR3 is TGTGCTAGTGGTTTGGCAACAGGGGCCTTGTCCCAAGAGACCCAGTACTTC. This sequence joins TRBV12-5 and TRBJ2-5, with 7 bases that match TRBD1. Looked up from germline, CDR1 is LGHNT and CDR2 is FRNRAP. V was pared by 1 base and J by 1 base, with 9 bases of the junction left unmatched. CDR3 size: 17 residues.